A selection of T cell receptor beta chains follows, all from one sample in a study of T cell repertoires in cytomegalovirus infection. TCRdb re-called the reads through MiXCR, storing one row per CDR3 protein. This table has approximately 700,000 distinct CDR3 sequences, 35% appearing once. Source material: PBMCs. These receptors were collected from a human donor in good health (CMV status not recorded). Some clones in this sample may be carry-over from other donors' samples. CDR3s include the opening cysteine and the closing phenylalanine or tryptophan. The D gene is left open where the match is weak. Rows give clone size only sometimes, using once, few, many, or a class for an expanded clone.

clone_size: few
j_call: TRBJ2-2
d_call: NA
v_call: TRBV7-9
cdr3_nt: TGTGCCAGCAGCCCGCCGGAAGAGAACACCGGGGAGCTGTTTTTT
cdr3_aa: CASSPPEENTGELFF

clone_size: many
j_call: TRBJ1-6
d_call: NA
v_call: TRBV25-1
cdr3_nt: TGTGCCAGCAGTGAATCGGAGAAGTCAAATTCACCCCTCCACTTT
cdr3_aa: CASSESEKSNSPLHF

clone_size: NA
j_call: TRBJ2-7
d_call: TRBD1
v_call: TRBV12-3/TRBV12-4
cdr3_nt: TGTGCCAGCAGCTCACGCCGGGACAGGGGTCGCGAGCAGTACTTC
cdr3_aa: CASSSRRDRGREQYF

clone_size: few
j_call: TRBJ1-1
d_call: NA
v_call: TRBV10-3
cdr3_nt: TGTGCCATCAGCCCACAGGGGAACACTGAAGCTTTCTTT
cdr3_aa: CAISPQGNTEAFF

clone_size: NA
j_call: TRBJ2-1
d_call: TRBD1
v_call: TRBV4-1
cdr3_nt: TGCGCCAGCAGCCAGGGACAGGGGGCTCGTGTCAATGAGCAGTTCTTC
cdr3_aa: CASSQGQGARVNEQFF

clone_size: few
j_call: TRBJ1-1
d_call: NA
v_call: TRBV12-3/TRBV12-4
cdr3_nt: TGTGCCAGCAGCTACGCGTTACGGAACACTGAAGCTTTCTTT
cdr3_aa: CASSYALRNTEAFF

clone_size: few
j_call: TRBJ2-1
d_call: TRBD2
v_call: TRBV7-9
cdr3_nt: TGTGCCAGCAGCCCGGGACTAGCGGGAGCCAATGAGCAGTTCTTC
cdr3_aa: CASSPGLAGANEQFF

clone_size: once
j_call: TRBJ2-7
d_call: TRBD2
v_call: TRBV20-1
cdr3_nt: TGCAGTGCTAGAGATGTGGGACTAGCGGGAGGGCGTCCCCGCTACGAGCAGTACTTC
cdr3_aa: CSARDVGLAGGRPRYEQYF

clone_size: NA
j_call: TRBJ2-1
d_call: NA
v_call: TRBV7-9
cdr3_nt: TGTGCCAGCAGCTTAGCGTCTGGGGGCCCTAGGGCCGATGAGCAGTTCTTC
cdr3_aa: CASSLASGGPRADEQFF

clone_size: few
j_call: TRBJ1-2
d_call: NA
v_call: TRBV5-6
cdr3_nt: TGTGCCAGCAGCTTGGAGGTTAGGAGAACTATCGGCTACACCTTC
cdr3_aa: CASSLEVRRTIGYTF

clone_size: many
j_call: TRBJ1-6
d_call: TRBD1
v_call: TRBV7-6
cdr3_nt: TGTGCCAGCAGCCCTAGGGCAGGGGGCGGTAATTCACCCCTCCACTTT
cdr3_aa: CASSPRAGGGNSPLHF

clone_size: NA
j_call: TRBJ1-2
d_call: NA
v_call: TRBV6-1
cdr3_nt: TGTGCCAGCAGGGACAACGTAGACAGACCCTATGGCTACACCTTC
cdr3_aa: CASRDNVDRPYGYTF

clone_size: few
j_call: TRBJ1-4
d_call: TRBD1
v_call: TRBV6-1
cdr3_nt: TGTGCCAGCAGAACAGGGGGCCAGTATGAAAAACTGTTTTTT
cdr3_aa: CASRTGGQYEKLFF

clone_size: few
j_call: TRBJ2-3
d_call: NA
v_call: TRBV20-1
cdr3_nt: TGCAGTGCTAGAGATCGGGTCGGGGGACTGGGTACGCAGTATTTT
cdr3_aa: CSARDRVGGLGTQYF

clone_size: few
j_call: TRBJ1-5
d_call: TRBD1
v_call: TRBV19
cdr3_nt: TGTGCCAGTAGTATGGGACAGGGCGGCAATCAGCCCCAGCATTTT
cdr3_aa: CASSMGQGGNQPQHF

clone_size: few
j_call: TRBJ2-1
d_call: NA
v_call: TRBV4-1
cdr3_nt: TGCGCCAGCAGAAACTTACAGAAACCAGAGCAGTTCTTC
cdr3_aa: CASRNLQKPEQFF

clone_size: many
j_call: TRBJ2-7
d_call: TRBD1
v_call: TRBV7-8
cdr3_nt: TGTGCCAGCAGTTGGGACAGGGTCGACGAGCAGTACTTC
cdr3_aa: CASSWDRVDEQYF

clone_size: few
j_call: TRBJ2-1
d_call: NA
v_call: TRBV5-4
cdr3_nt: TGTGCCAGCAGCTTGGATTCGCTAGCTCCCTACAATGAGCAGTTCTTC
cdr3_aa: CASSLDSLAPYNEQFF

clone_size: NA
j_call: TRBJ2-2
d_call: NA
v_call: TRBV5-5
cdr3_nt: TGTGCCAGCAGCTTCTCCCAGGGGATTTTCACCGGGGAGCTGTTTTTT
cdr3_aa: CASSFSQGIFTGELFF

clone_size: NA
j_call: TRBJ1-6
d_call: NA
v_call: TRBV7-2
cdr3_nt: TGTGCCAGCAGCGCAGCGGGACTGGTATATTCACCCCTCCACTTT
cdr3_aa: CASSAAGLVYSPLHF

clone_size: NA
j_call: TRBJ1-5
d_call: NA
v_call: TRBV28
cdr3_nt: TGTGCCAGCAGTTTTTTCCTGTCCAATCAGCCCCAGCATTTT
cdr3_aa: CASSFFLSNQPQHF

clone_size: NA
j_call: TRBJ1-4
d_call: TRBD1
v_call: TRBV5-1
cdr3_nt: TGCGCCAGCAGCATCCTGGGACAGTCTAATGAAAAACTGTTTTTT
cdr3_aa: CASSILGQSNEKLFF

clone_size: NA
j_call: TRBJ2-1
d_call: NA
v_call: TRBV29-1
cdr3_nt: TGCAGCGTCGACTACCTGGACAATGAGCAGTTCTTC
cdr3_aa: CSVDYLDNEQFF

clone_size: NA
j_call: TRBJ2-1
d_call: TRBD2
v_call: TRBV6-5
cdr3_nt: TGTGCCAGCAGTTACGGATGGACTAGCGGGCGAAATGAGCAGTTCTTC
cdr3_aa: CASSYGWTSGRNEQFF

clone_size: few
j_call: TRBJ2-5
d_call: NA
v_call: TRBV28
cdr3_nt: TGTGCCAGCACCCTTCTGGGGGGCCCGACGGGGGAGACCCAGTACTTC
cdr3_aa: CASTLLGGPTGETQYF

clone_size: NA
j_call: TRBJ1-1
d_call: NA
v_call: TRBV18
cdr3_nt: TGTGCCAGCTCACCTCCGAACGTGATGAACACTGAAGCTTTCTTT
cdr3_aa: CASSPPNVMNTEAFF

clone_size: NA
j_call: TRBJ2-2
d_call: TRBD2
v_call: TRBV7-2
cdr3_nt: TGTGCCAGCAGCCCAATAGCGGGAGGGACCGGGGAGCTGTTTTTT
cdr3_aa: CASSPIAGGTGELFF

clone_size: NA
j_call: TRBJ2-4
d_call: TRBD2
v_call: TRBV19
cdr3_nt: TGTGCTACCCTCCGGGGGGGGTCAAACATTCAGTACTTC
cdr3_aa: CATLRGGSNIQYF

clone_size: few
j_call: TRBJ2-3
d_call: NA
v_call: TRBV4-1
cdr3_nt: TGCGCCAGCAGCCAAGGCTGGGACCCCACCACAGATACGCAGTATTTT
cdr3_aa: CASSQGWDPTTDTQYF

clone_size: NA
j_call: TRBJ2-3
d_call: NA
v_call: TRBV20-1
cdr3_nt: TGCAGTGCTAGGCTGGCGCGTAGCACAGATACGCAGTATTTT
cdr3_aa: CSARLARSTDTQYF

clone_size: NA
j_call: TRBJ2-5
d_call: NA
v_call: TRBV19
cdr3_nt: TGTGCCAGTAGGAGATCGACTAGTGGAGTGACGACCCAGTACTTC
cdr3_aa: CASRRSTSGVTTQYF

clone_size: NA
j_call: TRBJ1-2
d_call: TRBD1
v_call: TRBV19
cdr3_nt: TGTGCCAGTAGGGCCTCAGGACAGGGGAAGGACTATGGCTACACCTTC
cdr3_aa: CASRASGQGKDYGYTF

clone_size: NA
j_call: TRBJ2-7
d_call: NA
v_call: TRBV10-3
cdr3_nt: TGTGCCACCGGGGTCCACTCCTACGAGCAGTACTTC
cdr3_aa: CATGVHSYEQYF

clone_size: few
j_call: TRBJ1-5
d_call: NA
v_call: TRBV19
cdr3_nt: TGTGCCAGTAGCGAACAGGGACGTCAGCCCCAGCATTTT
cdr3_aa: CASSEQGRQPQHF

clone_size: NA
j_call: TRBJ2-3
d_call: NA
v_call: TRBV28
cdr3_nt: TGTGCCACTGACCGATTTCGCACAGATACGCAGTATTTT
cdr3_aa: CATDRFRTDTQYF

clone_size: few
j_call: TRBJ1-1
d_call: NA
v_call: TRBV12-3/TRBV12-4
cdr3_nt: TGTGCCAGCAGTTTCCTCGTGTATAACACTGAAGCTTTCTTT
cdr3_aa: CASSFLVYNTEAFF

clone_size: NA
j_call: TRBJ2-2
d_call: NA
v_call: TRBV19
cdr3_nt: TGTGCCAGTAGTGATTTAGGGGTCAACACCGGGGAGCTGTTTTTT
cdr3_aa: CASSDLGVNTGELFF

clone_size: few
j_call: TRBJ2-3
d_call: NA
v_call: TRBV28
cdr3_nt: TGTGCCAGCAGTGATACCGACCACACAGATACGCAGTATTTT
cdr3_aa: CASSDTDHTDTQYF

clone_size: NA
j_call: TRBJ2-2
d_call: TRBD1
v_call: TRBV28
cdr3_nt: TGTGCCAGCAGTTCCCGGGACAGGGGTCTTAGCTCTCCCGGGGAGCTGTTTTTT
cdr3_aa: CASSSRDRGLSSPGELFF

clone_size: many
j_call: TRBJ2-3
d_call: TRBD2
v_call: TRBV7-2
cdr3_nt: TGTGCCAGCAGCTTAGAGCTAGCGGGAGGGTGGGGCACAGATACGCAGTATTTT
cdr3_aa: CASSLELAGGWGTDTQYF

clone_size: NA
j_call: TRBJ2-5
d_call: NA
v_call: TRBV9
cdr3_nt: TGTGCCAGCAGCGTAGATCTGTACCAAGAGACCCAGTACTTC
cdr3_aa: CASSVDLYQETQYF

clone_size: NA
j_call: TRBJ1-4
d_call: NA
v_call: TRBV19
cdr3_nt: TGTGCCAGTAGTTCCTACGGAGGGTCCCATGAAAAACTGTTTTTT
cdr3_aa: CASSSYGGSHEKLFF